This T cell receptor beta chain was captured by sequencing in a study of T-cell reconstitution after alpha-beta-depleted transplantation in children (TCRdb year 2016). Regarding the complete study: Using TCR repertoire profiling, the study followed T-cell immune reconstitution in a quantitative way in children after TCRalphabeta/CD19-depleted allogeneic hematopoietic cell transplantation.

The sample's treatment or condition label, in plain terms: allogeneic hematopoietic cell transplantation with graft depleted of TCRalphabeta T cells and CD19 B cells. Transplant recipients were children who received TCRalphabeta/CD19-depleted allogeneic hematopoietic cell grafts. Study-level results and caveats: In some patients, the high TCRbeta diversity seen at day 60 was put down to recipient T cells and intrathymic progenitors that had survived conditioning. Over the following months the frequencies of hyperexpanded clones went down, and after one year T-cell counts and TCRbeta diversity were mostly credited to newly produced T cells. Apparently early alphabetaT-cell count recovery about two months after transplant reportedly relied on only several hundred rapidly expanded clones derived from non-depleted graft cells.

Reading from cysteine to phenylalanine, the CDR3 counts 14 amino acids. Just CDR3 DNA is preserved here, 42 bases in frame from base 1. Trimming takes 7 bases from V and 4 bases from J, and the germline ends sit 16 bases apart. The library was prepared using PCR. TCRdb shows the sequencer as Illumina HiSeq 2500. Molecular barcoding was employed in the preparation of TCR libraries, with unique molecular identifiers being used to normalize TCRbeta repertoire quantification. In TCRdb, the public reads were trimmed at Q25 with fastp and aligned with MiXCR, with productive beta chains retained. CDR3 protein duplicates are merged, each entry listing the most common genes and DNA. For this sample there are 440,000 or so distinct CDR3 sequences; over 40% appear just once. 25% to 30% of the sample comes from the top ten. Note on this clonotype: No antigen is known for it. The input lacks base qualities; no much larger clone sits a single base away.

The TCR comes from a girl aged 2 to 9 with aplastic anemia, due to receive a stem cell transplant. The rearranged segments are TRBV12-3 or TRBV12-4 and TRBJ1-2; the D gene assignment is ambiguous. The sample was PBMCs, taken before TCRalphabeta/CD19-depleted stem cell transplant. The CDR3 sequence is CASTLDPPGYGYTF. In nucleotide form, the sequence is TGTGCCAGCACCCTCGACCCCCCTGGCTATGGCTACACCTTC.